A selection of T cell receptor beta chains follows, all from one sample in a study of T cells after yellow fever vaccination. TCRdb used MiXCR to reprocess the 5' RACE reads, holding one entry per CDR3 protein. The data hold roughly 400,000 distinct CDR3 sequences, with roughly a sixth observed a single time. Sequencing used PBMCs, obtained before the yellow fever booster vaccination. The origin of the receptors is a man aged 18 to 30 who received the YFV17D yellow fever vaccine. Both conserved end residues are part of each CDR3. Each record gives: CDR3 length, clone size, V gene, J gene, D gene, CDR3 protein, CDR3 DNA. D genes are given only for firm matches. Expanded clones get a size class; other rows say once, few or many, or leave the size out.

14	NA	TRBV6-6	TRBJ1-5	NA	CASILTLAGQPQHF	TGTGCCAGCATCTTAACTCTAGCAGGTCAGCCCCAGCATTTT
17	NA	TRBV12-3/TRBV12-4	TRBJ1-1	NA	CASSFFTRGLRNTEAFF	TGTGCCAGCAGTTTTTTTACTAGGGGACTCCGGAACACTGAAGCTTTCTTT
14	NA	TRBV11-2	TRBJ2-3	TRBD1	CASSLVGGRDTQYF	TGTGCCAGCAGCTTAGTAGGGGGCAGAGATACGCAGTATTTT
14	NA	TRBV20-1	TRBJ2-6	NA	CSVDSRSGANVLTF	TGCAGTGTGGATTCGAGATCTGGGGCCAACGTCCTGACTTTC
14	NA	TRBV11-2	TRBJ1-2	TRBD1	CASSSTGGVDGYTF	TGTGCCAGCAGCTCGACAGGGGGGGTTGATGGCTACACCTTC
11	NA	TRBV29-1	TRBJ1-6	TRBD1	CSVEAGGRIHF	TGCAGCGTTGAAGCAGGGGGGCGAATCCACTTT
13	NA	TRBV7-6	TRBJ1-4	NA	CASSPREGEKLFF	TGTGCCAGCAGCCCCAGAGAGGGAGAAAAACTGTTTTTT
16	NA	TRBV6-5	TRBJ2-6	TRBD1	CASSSGTGSGANVLTF	TGTGCCAGCAGCTCCGGGACAGGCTCTGGGGCCAACGTCCTGACTTTC
15	few	TRBV7-9	TRBJ1-2	NA	CASSGSGLRNYGYTF	TGTGCCAGCAGCGGATCGGGACTTCGGAACTATGGCTACACCTTC
16	NA	TRBV5-5	TRBJ1-6	TRBD1	CASSRRWDRGDSPLHF	TGTGCCAGCAGCCGAAGATGGGACAGGGGAGATTCACCCCTCCACTTT
13	NA	TRBV6-2/TRBV6-3	TRBJ1-1	NA	CASSYQQGTTAFF	TGTGCCAGCAGTTATCAACAGGGTACGACCGCTTTCTTT
11	NA	TRBV7-9	TRBJ2-7	NA	CANGRGGEQYF	TGTGCCAACGGAAGAGGAGGAGAGCAGTACTTC
14	NA	TRBV6-5	TRBJ1-2	NA	CASTRGHDFYGYTF	TGTGCCAGCACGCGGGGACACGACTTCTATGGCTACACCTTC
15	NA	TRBV7-6	TRBJ2-3	TRBD1	CASSLARDRADTQYF	TGTGCCAGCAGCTTAGCCCGGGACAGGGCAGATACGCAGTATTTT
14	few	TRBV20-1	TRBJ2-2	NA	CSASQAAANGELFF	TGCAGTGCTAGCCAGGCGGCGGCCAACGGGGAGCTGTTTTTT
14	few	TRBV18	TRBJ2-2	NA	CASSPQGRTGELFF	TGTGCCAGCTCACCACAGGGGAGAACCGGGGAGCTGTTTTTT
13	few	TRBV4-1	TRBJ2-1	NA	CASSQGSVNEQFF	TGCGCCAGCAGCCAAGGCAGCGTGAATGAGCAGTTCTTC
14	NA	TRBV12-3/TRBV12-4	TRBJ2-1	TRBD2	CASSGLEVHNEQFF	TGTGCCAGCAGTGGACTAGAAGTCCACAATGAGCAGTTCTTC
12	NA	TRBV2	TRBJ2-5	NA	CASRDEGETQYF	TGTGCCAGCAGGGACGAGGGGGAGACCCAGTACTTC
17	NA	TRBV20-1	TRBJ2-3	TRBD2	CSASPPSGTSGPDTQYF	TGCAGTGCTAGCCCCCCATCCGGGACTAGCGGGCCAGATACGCAGTATTTT
14	NA	TRBV10-3	TRBJ2-2	NA	CAISLQGSAGELFF	TGTGCCATCAGCCTACAGGGATCGGCCGGGGAGCTGTTTTTT
14	NA	TRBV3-1	TRBJ1-1	NA	CASSPHGQNTEAFF	TGTGCCAGCAGCCCCCACGGCCAGAACACTGAAGCTTTCTTT
14	few	TRBV29-1	TRBJ2-3	NA	CSVVIGGVTDTQYF	TGCAGCGTCGTTATCGGGGGCGTAACAGATACGCAGTATTTT
14	few	TRBV7-9	TRBJ2-5	TRBD1	CASSSATGVETQYF	TGTGCCAGCAGCAGTGCGACAGGGGTCGAGACCCAGTACTTC
13	NA	TRBV12-1	TRBJ2-1	NA	CASRGGAVNEQFF	TGTGCCAGCAGAGGGGGGGCCGTAAATGAGCAGTTCTTC
15	NA	TRBV5-1	TRBJ2-7	NA	CASRRTEGVFYEQYF	TGCGCCAGCAGACGGACCGAGGGGGTTTTCTACGAGCAGTACTTC
12	few	TRBV6-6	TRBJ1-2	NA	CAPRRGAYGYTF	TGTGCCCCGAGGCGGGGGGCTTATGGCTACACCTTC
14	NA	TRBV4-1	TRBJ2-1	TRBD1	CASSQGTGGVEQFF	TGCGCCAGCAGCCAGGGGACAGGGGGTGTTGAGCAGTTCTTC
16	NA	TRBV20-1	TRBJ2-5	NA	CSAKSRRAERQETQYF	TGCAGTGCTAAGTCGAGGAGGGCGGAGAGACAAGAGACCCAGTACTTC
11	NA	TRBV6-1	TRBJ2-1	NA	CASSRDYEQFF	TGTGCCAGCAGCAGGGACTATGAGCAGTTCTTC
14	once	TRBV7-3	TRBJ2-1	NA	CASSLGWQGNEQFF	TGTGCCAGCAGCCTAGGATGGCAGGGTAATGAGCAGTTCTTC
15	few	TRBV3-1	TRBJ2-5	TRBD2	CASSPRGGLRETQYF	TGTGCCAGCAGCCCACGGGGGGGCCTACGAGAGACCCAGTACTTC
14	NA	TRBV5-1	TRBJ2-7	NA	CASSFAQGTYEQYF	TGCGCCAGCAGCTTTGCTCAGGGGACCTACGAGCAGTACTTC
14	few	TRBV2	TRBJ2-2	NA	CASGRDNPTGELFF	TGTGCCAGCGGTCGGGACAACCCCACCGGGGAGCTGTTTTTT
15	NA	TRBV12-3/TRBV12-4	TRBJ2-1	NA	CASSLAVSTIGEQFF	TGTGCCAGCAGTTTAGCGGTGTCCACAATTGGGGAGCAGTTCTTC
16	few	TRBV4-2	TRBJ2-1	TRBD2	CASSLLGAGIGNEQFF	TGTGCCAGCAGCCTATTAGGAGCGGGGATAGGCAATGAGCAGTTCTTC
17	NA	TRBV4-3	TRBJ2-2	NA	CASSHIPGPQNTGELFF	TGCGCCAGCAGCCATATACCGGGACCTCAGAACACCGGGGAGCTGTTTTTT
13	NA	TRBV18	TRBJ1-5	NA	CASSLAPRQPQHF	TGTGCCAGCTCACTGGCCCCCCGACAGCCCCAGCATTTT
14	few	TRBV15	TRBJ2-3	NA	CATSREGATDTQYF	TGTGCCACCAGCAGGGAGGGGGCGACAGATACGCAGTATTTT
13	NA	TRBV12-3/TRBV12-4	TRBJ2-4	NA	CASSFNHPNIQYF	TGTGCCAGCAGTTTTAACCATCCAAACATTCAGTACTTC
17	NA	TRBV6-6	TRBJ2-3	NA	CASSYPNPKGGADTQYF	TGTGCCAGCAGTTACCCCAACCCAAAGGGGGGGGCAGATACGCAGTATTTT
14	NA	TRBV5-4	TRBJ2-5	NA	CASSSRGGVETQYF	TGTGCCAGCAGCTCCAGGGGGGGCGTCGAGACCCAGTACTTC
12	NA	TRBV2	TRBJ2-1	NA	CASSDRLNEQFF	TGTGCCAGCAGTGACAGGCTGAATGAGCAGTTCTTC
15	few	TRBV5-1	TRBJ2-2	NA	CASSQLEANTGELFF	TGCGCCAGCAGCCAACTGGAGGCGAACACCGGGGAGCTGTTTTTT
18	NA	TRBV4-1	TRBJ2-2	NA	CASSQGPRARPNTGELFF	TGCGCCAGCAGCCAAGGACCCAGGGCAAGGCCGAACACCGGGGAGCTGTTTTTT
14	few	TRBV5-4	TRBJ2-5	NA	CASSPGSDGETQYF	TGTGCCAGCAGTCCAGGCAGTGATGGGGAGACCCAGTACTTC
17	few	TRBV29-1	TRBJ2-2	TRBD1	CSVEERRTGRNTGELFF	TGCAGCGTTGAAGAGAGGAGGACAGGGCGTAACACCGGGGAGCTGTTTTTT
16	NA	TRBV9	TRBJ2-5	TRBD2	CASSVSPGGDVETQYF	TGTGCCAGCAGCGTGAGTCCGGGGGGGGACGTAGAGACCCAGTACTTC
14	few	TRBV12-3/TRBV12-4	TRBJ2-1	TRBD2	CASSLPSGGLWQFF	TGTGCCAGCAGTTTACCCAGCGGGGGACTCTGGCAGTTCTTC
12	many	TRBV7-9	TRBJ2-1	NA	CASSSGANEQFF	TGTGCCAGCAGTTCAGGGGCCAATGAGCAGTTCTTC
17	few	TRBV10-3	TRBJ2-6	NA	CAIRRSGGAGGANVLTF	TGTGCCATCAGACGATCTGGGGGCGCGGGTGGGGCCAACGTCCTGACTTTC
11	NA	TRBV5-6	TRBJ2-3	NA	CASGRLASQYF	TGTGCCTCCGGTCGTCTAGCTTCGCAGTATTTT
15	many	TRBV7-2	TRBJ1-1	NA	CASSVGIDRNTEAFF	TGTGCCAGCAGCGTTGGAATTGACAGAAACACTGAAGCTTTCTTT